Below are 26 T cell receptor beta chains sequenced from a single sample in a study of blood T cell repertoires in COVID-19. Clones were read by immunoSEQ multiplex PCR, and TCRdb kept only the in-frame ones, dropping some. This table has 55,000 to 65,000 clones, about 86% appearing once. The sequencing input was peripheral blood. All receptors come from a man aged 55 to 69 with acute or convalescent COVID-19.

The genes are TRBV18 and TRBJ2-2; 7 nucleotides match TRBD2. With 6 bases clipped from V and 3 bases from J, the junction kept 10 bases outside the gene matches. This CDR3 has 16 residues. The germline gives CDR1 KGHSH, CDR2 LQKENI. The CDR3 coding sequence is TGTGCCAGCTCGCCAACACTAGCGAGGGACACCGGGGAGCTGTTTTTT. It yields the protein CASSPTLARDTGELFF.

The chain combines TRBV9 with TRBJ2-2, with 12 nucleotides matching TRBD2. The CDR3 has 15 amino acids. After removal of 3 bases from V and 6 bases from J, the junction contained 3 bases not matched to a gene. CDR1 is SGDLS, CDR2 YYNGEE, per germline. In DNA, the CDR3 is TGTGCCAGCAGCGCTAGCGGGAGGGCCCCCGGGGAGCTGTTTTTT. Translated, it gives CASSASGRAPGELFF.

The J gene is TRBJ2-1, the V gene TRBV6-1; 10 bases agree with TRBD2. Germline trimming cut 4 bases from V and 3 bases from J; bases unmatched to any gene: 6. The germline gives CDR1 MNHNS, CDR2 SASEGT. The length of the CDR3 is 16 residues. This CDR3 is CASSGTSGAYYNEQFF. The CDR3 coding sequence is TGTGCCAGCAGTGGGACTAGCGGAGCTTACTACAATGAGCAGTTCTTC.

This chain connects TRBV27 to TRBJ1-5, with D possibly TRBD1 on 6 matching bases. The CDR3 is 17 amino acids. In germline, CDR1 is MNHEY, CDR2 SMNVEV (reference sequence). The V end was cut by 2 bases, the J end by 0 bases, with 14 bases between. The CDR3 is CASSLVFGQPSNQPQHF. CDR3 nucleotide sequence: TGTGCCAGCAGTTTAGTATTCGGACAGCCTAGCAATCAGCCCCAGCATTTT.

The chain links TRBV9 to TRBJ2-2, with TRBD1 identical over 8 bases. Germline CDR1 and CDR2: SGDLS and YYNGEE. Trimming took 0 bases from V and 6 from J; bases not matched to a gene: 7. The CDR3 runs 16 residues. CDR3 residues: CASSVVAGGASGELFF. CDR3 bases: TGTGCCAGCAGCGTAGTAGCAGGGGGCGCATCCGGGGAGCTGTTTTTT.

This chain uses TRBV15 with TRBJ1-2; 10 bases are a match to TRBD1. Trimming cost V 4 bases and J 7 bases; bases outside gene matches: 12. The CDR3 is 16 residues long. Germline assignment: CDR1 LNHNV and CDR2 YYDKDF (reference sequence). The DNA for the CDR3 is TGTGCCACCAGCACAAACCGACGGACAGGGGGAAGTGGCTACACCTTC. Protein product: CATSTNRRTGGSGYTF. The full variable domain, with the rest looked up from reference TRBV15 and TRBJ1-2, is DAMVIQNPRYQVTQFGKPVTLSCSQTLNHNVMYWYQQKSSQAPKLLFHYYDKDFNNEADTPDNFQSRRPNTSFCFLDIRSPGLGDTAMYLCATSTNRRTGGSGYTFGSGTRLTVV.

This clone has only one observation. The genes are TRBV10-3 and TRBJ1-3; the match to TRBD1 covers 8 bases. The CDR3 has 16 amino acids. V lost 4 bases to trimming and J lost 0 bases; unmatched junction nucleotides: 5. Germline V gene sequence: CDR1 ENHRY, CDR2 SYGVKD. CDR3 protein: CAISGRDRSSGNTIYF. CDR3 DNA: TGTGCCATCAGTGGGAGGGACAGGAGCTCTGGAAACACCATATATTTT.

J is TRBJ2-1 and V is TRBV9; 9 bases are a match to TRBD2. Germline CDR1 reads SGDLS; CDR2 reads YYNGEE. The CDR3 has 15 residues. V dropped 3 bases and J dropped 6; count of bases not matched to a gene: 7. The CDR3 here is CASSALAGVSNEQFF. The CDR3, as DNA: TGTGCCAGCAGCGCCTTAGCGGGAGTAAGCAATGAGCAGTTCTTC.

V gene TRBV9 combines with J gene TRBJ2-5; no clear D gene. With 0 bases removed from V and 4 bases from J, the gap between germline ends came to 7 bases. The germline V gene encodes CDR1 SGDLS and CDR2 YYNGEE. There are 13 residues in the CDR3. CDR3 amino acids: CASSVGQSETQYF. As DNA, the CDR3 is TGTGCCAGCAGCGTAGGCCAGTCAGAGACCCAGTACTTC.

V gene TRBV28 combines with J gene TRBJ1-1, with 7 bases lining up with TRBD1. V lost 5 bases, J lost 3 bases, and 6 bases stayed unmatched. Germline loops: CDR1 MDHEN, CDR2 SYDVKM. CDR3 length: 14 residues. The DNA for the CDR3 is TGTGCCAGCAGTACCCCCACAGGGGACACTGAAGCTTTCTTT. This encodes CASSTPTGDTEAFF.

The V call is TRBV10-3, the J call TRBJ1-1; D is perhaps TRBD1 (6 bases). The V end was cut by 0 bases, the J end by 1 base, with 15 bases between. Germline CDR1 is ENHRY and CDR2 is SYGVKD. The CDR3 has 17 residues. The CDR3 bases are TGTGCCATCAGTGAGTCTTTTCAGGGCAGGGGGAACACTGAAGCTTTCTTT. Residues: CAISESFQGRGNTEAFF.

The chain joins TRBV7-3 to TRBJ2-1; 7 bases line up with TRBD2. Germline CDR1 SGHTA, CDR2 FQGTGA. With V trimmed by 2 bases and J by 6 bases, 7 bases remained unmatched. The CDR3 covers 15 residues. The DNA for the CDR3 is TGTGCCAGCAGCTTACGGGCCCCGGGGGGCAATGAGCAGTTCTTC. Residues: CASSLRAPGGNEQFF.

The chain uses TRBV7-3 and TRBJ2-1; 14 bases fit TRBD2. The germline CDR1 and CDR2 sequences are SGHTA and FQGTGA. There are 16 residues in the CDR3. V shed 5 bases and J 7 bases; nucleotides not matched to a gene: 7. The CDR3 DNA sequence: TGTGCCAGCAGCACAGGGACTAGCGGGAGATCAAATGAGCAGTTCTTC. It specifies CASSTGTSGRSNEQFF. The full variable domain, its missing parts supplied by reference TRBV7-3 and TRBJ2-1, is GAGVSQTPSNKVTEKGKYVELRCDPISGHTALYWYRQSLGQGPEFLIYFQGTGAADDSGLPNDRFFAVRPEGSVSTLKIQRTERGDSAVYLCASSTGTSGRSNEQFFGPGTRLTVL.

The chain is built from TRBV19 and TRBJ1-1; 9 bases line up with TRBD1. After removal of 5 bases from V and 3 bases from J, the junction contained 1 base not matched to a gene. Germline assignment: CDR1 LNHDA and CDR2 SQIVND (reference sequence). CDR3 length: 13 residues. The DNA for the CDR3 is TGTGCCAGTAGTGACAGGGGGTACACTGAAGCTTTCTTT. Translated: CASSDRGYTEAFF.

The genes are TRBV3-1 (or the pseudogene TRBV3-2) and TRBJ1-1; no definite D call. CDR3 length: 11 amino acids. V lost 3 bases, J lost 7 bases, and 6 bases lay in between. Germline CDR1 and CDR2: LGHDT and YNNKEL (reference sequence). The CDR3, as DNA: TGTGCCAGCAGCCACATCAATGAAGCTTTCTTT. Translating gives CASSHINEAFF.

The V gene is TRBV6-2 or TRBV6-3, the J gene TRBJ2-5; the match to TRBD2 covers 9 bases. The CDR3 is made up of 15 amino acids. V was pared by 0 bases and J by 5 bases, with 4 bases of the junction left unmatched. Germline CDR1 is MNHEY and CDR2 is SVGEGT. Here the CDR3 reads CASSYSTSGLETQYF. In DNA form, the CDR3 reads TGTGCCAGCAGTTACTCCACTAGCGGGCTGGAGACCCAGTACTTC.

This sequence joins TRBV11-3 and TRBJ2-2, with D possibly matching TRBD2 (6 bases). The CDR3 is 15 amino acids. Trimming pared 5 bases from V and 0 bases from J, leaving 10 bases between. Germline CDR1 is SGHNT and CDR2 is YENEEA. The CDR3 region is CASSRGTPNTGELFF. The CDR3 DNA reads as TGTGCCAGCAGCCGCGGGACCCCGAACACCGGGGAGCTGTTTTTT.

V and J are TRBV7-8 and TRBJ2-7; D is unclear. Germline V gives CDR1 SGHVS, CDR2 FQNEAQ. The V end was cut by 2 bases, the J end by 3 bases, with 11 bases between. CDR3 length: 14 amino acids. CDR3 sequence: CASSLQTILYEQYF. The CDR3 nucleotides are TGTGCCAGCAGCTTACAAACAATCCTCTACGAGCAGTACTTC.

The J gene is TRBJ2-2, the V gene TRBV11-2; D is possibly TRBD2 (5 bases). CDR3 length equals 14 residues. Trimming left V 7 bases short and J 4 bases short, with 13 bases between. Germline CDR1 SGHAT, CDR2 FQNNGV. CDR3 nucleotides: TGTGCCAGCACTCCGCCCGGGGTCACCGGGGAGCTGTTTTTT. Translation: CASTPPGVTGELFF. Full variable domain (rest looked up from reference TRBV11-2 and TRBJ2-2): EAGVAQSPRYKIIEKRQSVAFWCNPISGHATLYWYQQILGQGPKLLIQFQNNGVVDDSQLPKDRFSAERLKGVDSTLKIQPAKLEDSAVYLCASTPPGVTGELFFGEGSRLTVL.

The CDR3 bases are TGTGCCAGCAGCTTAACGCGACAGGGTGTCTACACCTTC. Its protein product is CASSLTRQGVYTF. The gene calls are TRBV7-3 and TRBJ1-2; 7 bases fit TRBD1. V shed 0 bases, J shed 10 bases, and the junction held 5 bases outside the gene matches. Germline CDR1 is SGHTA and CDR2 is FQGTGA. This CDR3 has 13 residues.

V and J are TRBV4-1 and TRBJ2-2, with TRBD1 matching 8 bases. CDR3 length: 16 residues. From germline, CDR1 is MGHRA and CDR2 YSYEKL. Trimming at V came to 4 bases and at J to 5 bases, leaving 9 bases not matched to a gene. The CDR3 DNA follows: TGCGCCAGCAGCCGAACAGGGGGAAGAGAGACCGGGGAGCTGTTTTTT. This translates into CASSRTGGRETGELFF.

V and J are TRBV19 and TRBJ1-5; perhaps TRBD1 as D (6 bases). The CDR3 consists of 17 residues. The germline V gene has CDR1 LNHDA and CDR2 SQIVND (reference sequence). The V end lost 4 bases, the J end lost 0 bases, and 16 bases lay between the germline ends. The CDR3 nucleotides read TGTGCCAGTAGTAAATTGGCCAGGGGCTATAGCAATCAGCCCCAGCATTTT. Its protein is CASSKLARGYSNQPQHF.

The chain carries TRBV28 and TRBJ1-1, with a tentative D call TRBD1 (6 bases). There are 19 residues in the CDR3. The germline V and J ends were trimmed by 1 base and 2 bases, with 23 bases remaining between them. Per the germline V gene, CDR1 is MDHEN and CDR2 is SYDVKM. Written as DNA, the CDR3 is TGTGCCAGCAGTTTATTAGGGGGACCGGGGCGTCTAGGAAACACTGAAGCTTTCTTT. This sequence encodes CASSLLGGPGRLGNTEAFF.

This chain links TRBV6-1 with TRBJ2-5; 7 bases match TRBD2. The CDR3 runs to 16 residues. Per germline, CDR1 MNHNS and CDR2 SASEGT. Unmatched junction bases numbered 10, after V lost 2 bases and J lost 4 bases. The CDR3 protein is CASSELGGVRPETQYF. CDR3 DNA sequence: TGTGCCAGCAGTGAATTGGGGGGGGTAAGGCCAGAGACCCAGTACTTC.

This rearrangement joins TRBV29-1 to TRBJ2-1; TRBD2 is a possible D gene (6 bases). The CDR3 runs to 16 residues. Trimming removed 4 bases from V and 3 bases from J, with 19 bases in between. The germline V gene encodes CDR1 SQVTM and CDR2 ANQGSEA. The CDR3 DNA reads TGCAGCGTTGCCAAAGAGGGAGGCGGAAGCTACAATGAGCAGTTCTTC. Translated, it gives CSVAKEGGGSYNEQFF.

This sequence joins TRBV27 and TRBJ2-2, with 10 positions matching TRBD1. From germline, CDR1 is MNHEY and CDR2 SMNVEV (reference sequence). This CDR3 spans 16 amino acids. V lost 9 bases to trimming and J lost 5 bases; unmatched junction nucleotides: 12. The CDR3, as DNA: TGTGCCAGTACCTCGCCCCGGACAGGGGGAACCGGGGAGCTGTTTTTT. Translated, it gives CASTSPRTGGTGELFF.